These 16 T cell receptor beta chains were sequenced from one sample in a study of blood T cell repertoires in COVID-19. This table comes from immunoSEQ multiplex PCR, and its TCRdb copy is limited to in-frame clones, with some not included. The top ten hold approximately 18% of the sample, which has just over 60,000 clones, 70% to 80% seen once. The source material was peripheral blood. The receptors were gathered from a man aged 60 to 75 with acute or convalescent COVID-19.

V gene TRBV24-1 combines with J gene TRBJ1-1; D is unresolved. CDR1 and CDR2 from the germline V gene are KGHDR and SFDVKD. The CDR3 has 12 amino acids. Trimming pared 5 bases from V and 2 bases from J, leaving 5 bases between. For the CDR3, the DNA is TGTGCCACCAGTGCCAAAAACACTGAAGCTTTCTTT. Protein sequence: CATSAKNTEAFF.

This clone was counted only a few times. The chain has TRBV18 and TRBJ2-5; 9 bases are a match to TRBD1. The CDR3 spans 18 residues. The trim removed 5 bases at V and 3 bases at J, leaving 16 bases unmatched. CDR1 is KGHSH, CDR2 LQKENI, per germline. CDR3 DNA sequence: TGTGCCAGCTCAGCTTACAACGGACTAACAGGGGGCGAAGAGACCCAGTACTTC. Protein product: CASSAYNGLTGGEETQYF.

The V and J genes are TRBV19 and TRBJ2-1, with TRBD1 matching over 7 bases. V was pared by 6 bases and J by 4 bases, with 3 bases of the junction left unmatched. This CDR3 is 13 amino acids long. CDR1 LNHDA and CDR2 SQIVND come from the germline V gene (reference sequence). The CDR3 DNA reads TGTGCCAGTAGGTTGGACAGGTACAATGAGCAGTTCTTC. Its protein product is CASRLDRYNEQFF.

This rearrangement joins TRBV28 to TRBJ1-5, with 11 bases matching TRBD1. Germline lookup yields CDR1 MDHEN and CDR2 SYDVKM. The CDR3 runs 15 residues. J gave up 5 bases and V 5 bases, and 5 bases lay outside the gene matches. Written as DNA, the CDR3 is TGTGCCAGCAGTCCGGGGGGACAGGGGGATCAGCCCCAGCATTTT. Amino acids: CASSPGGQGDQPQHF.

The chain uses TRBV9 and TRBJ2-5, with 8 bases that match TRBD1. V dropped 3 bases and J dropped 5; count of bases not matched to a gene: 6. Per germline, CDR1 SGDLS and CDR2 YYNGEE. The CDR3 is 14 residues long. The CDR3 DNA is TGTGCCAGCAGCGAGACAGGGGTTTGGGAGACCCAGTACTTC. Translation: CASSETGVWETQYF.

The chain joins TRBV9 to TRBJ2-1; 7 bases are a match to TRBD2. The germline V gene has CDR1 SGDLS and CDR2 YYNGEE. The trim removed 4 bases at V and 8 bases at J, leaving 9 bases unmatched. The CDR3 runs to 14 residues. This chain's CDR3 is CASSPSWEGYEQFF. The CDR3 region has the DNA TGTGCCAGCAGCCCCTCATGGGAGGGCTATGAGCAGTTCTTC.

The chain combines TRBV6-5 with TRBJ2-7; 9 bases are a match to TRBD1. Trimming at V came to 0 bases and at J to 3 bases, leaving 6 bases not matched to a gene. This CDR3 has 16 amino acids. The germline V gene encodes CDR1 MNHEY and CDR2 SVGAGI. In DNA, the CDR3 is TGTGCCAGCAGTTACTCTGACAGGGGGACGAACTACGAGCAGTACTTC. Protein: CASSYSDRGTNYEQYF.

The CDR3 is CASSSDSYNSPLHF. CDR3 in DNA: TGTGCCAGCAGCTCTGACAGCTATAATTCACCCCTCCACTTT. The rearrangement joins TRBV7-9 to TRBJ1-6; tentatively, D is TRBD1 (5 bases). The CDR3 runs 14 residues. The germline CDR1 and CDR2 sequences are SEHNR and FQNEAQ (reference sequence). V lost 4 bases and J lost 3, with 7 bases in between.

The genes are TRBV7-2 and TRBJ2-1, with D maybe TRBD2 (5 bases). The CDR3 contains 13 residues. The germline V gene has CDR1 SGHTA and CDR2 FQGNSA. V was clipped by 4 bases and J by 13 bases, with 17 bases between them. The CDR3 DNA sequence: TGTGCCAGCAGCTCTGGACTGAACTCGCGCCAGTTCTTC. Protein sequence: CASSSGLNSRQFF.

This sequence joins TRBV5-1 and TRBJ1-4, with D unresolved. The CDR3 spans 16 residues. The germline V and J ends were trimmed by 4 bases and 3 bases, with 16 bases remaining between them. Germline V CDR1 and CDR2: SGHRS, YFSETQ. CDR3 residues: CASSGGSLNPNEKLFF. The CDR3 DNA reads TGCGCCAGCAGCGGAGGATCCCTCAATCCTAATGAAAAACTGTTTTTT.

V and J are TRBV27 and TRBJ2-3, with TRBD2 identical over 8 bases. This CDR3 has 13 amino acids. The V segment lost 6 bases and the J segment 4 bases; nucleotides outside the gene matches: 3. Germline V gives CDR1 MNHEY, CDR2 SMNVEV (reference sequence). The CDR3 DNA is TGTGCCAGCAGAGGTAGCGGGGCAGATACGCAGTATTTT. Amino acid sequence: CASRGSGADTQYF.

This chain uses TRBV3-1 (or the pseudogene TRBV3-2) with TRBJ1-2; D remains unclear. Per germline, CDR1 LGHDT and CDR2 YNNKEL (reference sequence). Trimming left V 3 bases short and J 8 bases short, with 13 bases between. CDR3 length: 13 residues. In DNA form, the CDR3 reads TGTGCCAGCAGCCATAGCCGGGTTAGAGGCTACACCTTC. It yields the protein CASSHSRVRGYTF.

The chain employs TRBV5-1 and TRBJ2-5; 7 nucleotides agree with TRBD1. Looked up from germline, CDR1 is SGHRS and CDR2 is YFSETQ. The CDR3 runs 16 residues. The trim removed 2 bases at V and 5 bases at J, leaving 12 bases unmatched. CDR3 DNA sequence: TGCGCCAGCAGCTTCACCCTACAGGGGTTCTGGGAGACCCAGTACTTC. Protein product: CASSFTLQGFWETQYF.

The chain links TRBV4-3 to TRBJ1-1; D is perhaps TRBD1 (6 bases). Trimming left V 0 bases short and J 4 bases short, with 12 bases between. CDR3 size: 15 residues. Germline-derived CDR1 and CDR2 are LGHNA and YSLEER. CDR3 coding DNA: TGCGCCAGCAGCCAAGAGACCAGGGGTCCCACTGAAGCTTTCTTT. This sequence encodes CASSQETRGPTEAFF.

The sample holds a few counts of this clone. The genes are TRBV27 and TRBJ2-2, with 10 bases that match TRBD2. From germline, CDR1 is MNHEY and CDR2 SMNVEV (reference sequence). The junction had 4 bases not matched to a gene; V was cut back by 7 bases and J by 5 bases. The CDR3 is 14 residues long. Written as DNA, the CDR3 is TGTGCCAGCACGCTAGCGGGAGCTACCGGGGAGCTGTTTTTT. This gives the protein CASTLAGATGELFF.

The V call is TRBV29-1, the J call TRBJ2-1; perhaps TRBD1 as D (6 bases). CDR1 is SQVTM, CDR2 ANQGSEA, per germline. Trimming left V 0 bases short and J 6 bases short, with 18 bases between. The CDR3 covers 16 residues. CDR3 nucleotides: TGCAGCGTTGAAGATCAGTTCACAGGGTCCATCAATGAGCAGTTCTTC. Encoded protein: CSVEDQFTGSINEQFF.